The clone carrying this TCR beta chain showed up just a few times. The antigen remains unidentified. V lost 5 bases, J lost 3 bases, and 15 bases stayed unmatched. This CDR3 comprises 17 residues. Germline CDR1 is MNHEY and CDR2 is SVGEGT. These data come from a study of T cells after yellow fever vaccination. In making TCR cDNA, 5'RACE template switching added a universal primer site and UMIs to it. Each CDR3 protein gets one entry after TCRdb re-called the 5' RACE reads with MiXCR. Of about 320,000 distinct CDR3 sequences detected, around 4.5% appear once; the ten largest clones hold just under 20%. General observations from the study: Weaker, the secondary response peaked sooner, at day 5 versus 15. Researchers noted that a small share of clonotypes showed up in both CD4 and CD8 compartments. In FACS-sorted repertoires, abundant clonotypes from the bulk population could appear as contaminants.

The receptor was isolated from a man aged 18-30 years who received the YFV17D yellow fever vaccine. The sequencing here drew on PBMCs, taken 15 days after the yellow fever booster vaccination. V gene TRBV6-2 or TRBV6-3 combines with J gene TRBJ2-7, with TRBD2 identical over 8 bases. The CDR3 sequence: CASSTFARSGGSYEQYF. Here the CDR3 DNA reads TGTGCCAGCAGTACCTTCGCTCGGAGCGGGGGAAGCTACGAGCAGTACTTC.